The clone carrying this TCR beta chain appeared many times. All patients were treatment-naive before thyroid surgery. In the original workflow: To classify distant metastasis in papillary thyroid cancer, a model was built from CDR3 differences across clinicopathological groups. TCRdb re-called the PCR reads via MiXCR. These V and J calls rely on TCRdb rather than the paper's analysis. The table has tens of thousands of clones, less than 20% seen once; the top ten hold 9.5% to 15%. The data stem from a study of metastatic and nonmetastatic thyroid tumors. Background on the study: Peripheral blood and tumor or nodule samples from malignant and benign thyroid patients were compared.

Sample: blood. The source is a female donor with papillary thyroid cancer or a benign thyroid nodule (not recorded which). Some clones in this sample may be carry-over from other donors' samples.

Here the CDR3 DNA reads TGTGCCAGTAGTATAGCCCACGCCAATGAGCAGTTCTTC. Residues: CASSIAHANEQFF. V usage is TRBV19 and J usage is TRBJ2-1; D unresolved. This CDR3 has 13 amino acids. Germline-derived CDR1 and CDR2 are LNHDA and SQIVND (reference sequence). V lost 1 base and J lost 6, with 7 bases in between. Complete variable domain (other parts from reference TRBV19 and TRBJ2-1): DGGITQSPKYLFRKEGQNVTLSCEQNLNHDAMYWYRQDPGQGLRLIYYSQIVNDFQKGDIAEGYSVSREKKESFPLTVTSAQKNPTAFYLCASSIAHANEQFFGPGTRLTVL.